Included here is one T cell receptor (beta chain) sequence, with context. This clone's antigen is unknown. No base quality values were provided; no much bigger clone lies one nucleotide off. The data belong to a study of OX40 agonist ivuxolimab in advanced cancers. Regarding the study in general: Ivuxolimab was a fully human IgG2 agonistic monoclonal antibody targeting the costimulatory receptor OX40 (CD134). Intravenous ivuxolimab was administered to patients every 2 weeks at six dose levels: 0.01, 0.1, 0.3, 1.5, 3 and 10 mg/kg. Of the approximately 53 patients in dose escalation, some 20 had hepatocellular carcinoma, around 15 had melanoma, 9 had renal cell carcinoma and 9 had head and neck cancer. In the dose-escalation cohort, 82.7% of patients were male, and the mean age was approximately 60 years, with a range of roughly 20 to 79. Prior anti-PD-1, anti-PD-L1 or anti-CTLA-4 therapy was permitted, and roughly two fifths of dose-escalation patients had received checkpoint inhibitors. Partial responses occurred in three dose-escalation patients, of whom one had hepatocellular carcinoma and two had cutaneous melanoma. Peripheral TCRbeta sequencing aimed to test whether ivuxolimab altered TCR sequence diversity and caused clonal T-cell expansion. The paper describes the monotherapy dose-escalation part (N of about 54 patients) of the phase I trial of ivuxolimab. What the work shows at the level of the full study, not this receptor alone: In partial responders in the 0.1-3.0 mg/kg groups, normalized peripheral clonal expansion was found to be among the lowest, especially among CD8+ T cells. At doses of 0.1 to 3.0 mg/kg, clonal expansion of both CD4+ and CD8+ blood T cells was observed from baseline to week 6. After ivuxolimab, more expanded clones were found on average in CD8+ T cells than in CD4+ T cells. The antigen specificity of the peripheral T cells that underwent clonal expansion was not determined. Low levels of normalized T-cell clonal expansion were also shown by some nonresponding patients.

The CDR3 contains 11 residues, cysteine and phenylalanine counted. The retained sequence is limited to the CDR3, 33 bases, with the frame set at the first base. V is shortened by 5 bases, J by 15 bases, and the region joining them spans 17 bases. Based on the germline V gene (reference sequence), the CDR1 and CDR2 sequences are DFQATT and SNEGSKA. For sequencing of the TCRbeta CDR3 region, genomic DNA was extracted from the sorted cells. The immunoSEQ Assay was used to sequence the TCRbeta CDR3 regions. The source is immuneACCESS, and TCRdb retained only in-frame sequences with V and J called. Part of the clones is not carried over; for the studies checked, unresolved V genes explain less than half of this, and the remainder is unexplained. For this sample the table gives approximately 60,000 clones, of which about 90% were detected only once. The ten largest clones represent roughly 5.5% of the sample.

The trial excluded patients who had a history of autoimmune disease or were on systemic immunosuppression. In every dose cohort, peripheral blood was drawn for TCR sequencing at baseline, cycle 4 day 1, and cycle 7 day 1. The samples were drawn from a first-in-human, open-label, multicenter phase I dose-escalation trial of ivuxolimab. Adults with locally advanced or metastatic melanoma, renal cell, hepatocellular, or head and neck squamous cell carcinoma were enrolled in the trial. Before TCR sequencing, CD4+ T cells and CD8+ T cells from peripheral blood were sorted into separate populations. The chain uses TRBV20-1 and TRBJ2-4, with the D gene too uncertain to name. This clonotype originated in an adult with an advanced solid tumor such as melanoma, head and neck, liver or kidney cancer. This specimen was CD4+ or CD8+ T cells sorted from blood, taken in a trial of the OX40 agonist ivuxolimab. CDR3 sequence: CSAHTQRVRYF. The DNA reads TGCAGTGCTCACACACAGCGAGTTCGGTACTTC.